This TCR beta chain was captured by sequencing in a study of metastatic and nonmetastatic thyroid tumors. This clone was seen ten or more times. The CDR3 has 15 amino acids. Germline V gene sequence: CDR1 MNHNY, CDR2 SVGAGI (reference sequence). V gave up 4 bases and J gave up 6 bases, with 16 bases separating them. Among the patients, none had received any treatment before thyroid surgery. TCRdb ran MiXCR on the PCR reads. The sample shows around 41,000 clones, over 25% of them seen only once. This clonotype was obtained from a male donor with papillary thyroid cancer or a benign thyroid nodule (not recorded which). Some clones in this sample may be carry-over from other donors' samples. Sequenced input: blood. The V gene is TRBV6-6, the J gene TRBJ1-5; weak D call: TRBD1 (6 bases). The CDR3 region has the DNA TGTGCCAGCAGTTCTCGGGGGGCATTGCGTCAGCCCCAGCATTTT. Its protein is CASSSRGALRQPQHF.